The next 6 T cell receptor beta chains were all read from a single sample in a study of chemoradiotherapy in HPV16-positive cancers. Some clones are missing from TCRdb's copy, which holds only in-frame ones; the method was immunoSEQ multiplex PCR. The table lists 5,500 to 7,000 clones, around 83% of them singletons. Collection took place from a patient who underwent chemoradiotherapy. These receptors were collected from a human donor with HPV-associated anogenital cancer.

This chain connects TRBV13 to TRBJ1-1; D ambiguous. The germline CDR1 and CDR2 sequences are PRHDT and FYEKMQ (reference sequence). The V and J ends lost 1 base and 5 bases respectively, with 17 bases between them. The CDR3 is 16 amino acids. CDR3 in DNA: TGTGCCAGCAGCTTAGTTTTCGGGGAAGTGGGTACTGAAGCTTTCTTT. Encoded protein: CASSLVFGEVGTEAFF.

The rearrangement links TRBV9 to TRBJ2-3, with D possibly called TRBD1 or TRBD2 (5 bases each). This CDR3 spans 16 amino acids. Germline-derived CDR1 and CDR2 are SGDLS and YYNGEE. V gave up 4 bases and J gave up 2 bases, with 17 bases separating them. CDR3: CASSSHQGAFTDTQYF. The CDR3 DNA is TGTGCCAGCAGCTCACACCAGGGAGCCTTCACAGATACGCAGTATTTT.

This chain uses TRBV14 with TRBJ1-6; TRBD1 matches at 8 bases. In germline, CDR1 is SGHDN, CDR2 FVKESK. The V segment lost 2 bases and the J segment 10 bases; nucleotides outside the gene matches: 7. The CDR3 consists of 15 residues. The CDR3 spells CASSQPTGVGSPLHF. CDR3 in DNA: TGTGCCAGCAGCCAACCGACAGGGGTAGGGTCACCCCTCCACTTT.

V is TRBV29-1 and J is TRBJ1-2; the D is unclear. V lost 4 bases, J lost 1 base, and 7 bases lay in between. The germline gives CDR1 SQVTM, CDR2 ANQGSEA. The CDR3 is 12 amino acids. The CDR3 nucleotides are TGCAGCGTTGTTATCAGTAACTATGGCTACACCTTC. Translating it yields CSVVISNYGYTF.

The chain uses TRBV5-4 and TRBJ1-3; D is undetermined. The CDR3 has 14 residues. With 2 bases removed from V and 4 bases from J, the gap between germline ends came to 10 bases. Germline values: CDR1 SGHNT, CDR2 YYREEE (reference sequence). The CDR3 DNA reads TGTGCCAGCAGCTTTGGTCTACAAGGAAACACCATATATTTT. Encoded protein: CASSFGLQGNTIYF.

This chain connects TRBV5-4 to TRBJ1-1; D is unresolved. The V gene lost 0 bases and the J gene lost 4 bases, with 10 bases spanning the gap. Germline lookup yields CDR1 SGHNT and CDR2 YYREEE (reference sequence). This CDR3 has 14 amino acids. CDR3 sequence reads: CASSLGRSLTEAFF. CDR3 in DNA: TGTGCCAGCAGCTTGGGGCGCAGCCTCACTGAAGCTTTCTTT.